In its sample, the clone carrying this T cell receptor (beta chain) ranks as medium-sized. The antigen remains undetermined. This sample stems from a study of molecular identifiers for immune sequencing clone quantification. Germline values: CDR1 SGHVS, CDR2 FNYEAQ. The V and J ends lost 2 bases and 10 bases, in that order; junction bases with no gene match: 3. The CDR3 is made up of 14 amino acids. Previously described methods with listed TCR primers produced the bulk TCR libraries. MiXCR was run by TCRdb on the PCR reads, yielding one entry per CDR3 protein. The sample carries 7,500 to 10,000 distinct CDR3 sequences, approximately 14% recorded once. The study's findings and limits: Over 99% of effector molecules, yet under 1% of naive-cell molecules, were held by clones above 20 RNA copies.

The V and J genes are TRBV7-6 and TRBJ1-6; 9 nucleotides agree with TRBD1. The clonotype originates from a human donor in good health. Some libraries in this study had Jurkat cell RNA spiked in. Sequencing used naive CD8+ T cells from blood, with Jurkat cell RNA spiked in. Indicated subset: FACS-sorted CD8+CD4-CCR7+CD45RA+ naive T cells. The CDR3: CASSLTGGESPLHF. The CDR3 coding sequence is TGTGCCAGCAGCTTAACAGGGGGCGAGTCACCCCTCCACTTT.